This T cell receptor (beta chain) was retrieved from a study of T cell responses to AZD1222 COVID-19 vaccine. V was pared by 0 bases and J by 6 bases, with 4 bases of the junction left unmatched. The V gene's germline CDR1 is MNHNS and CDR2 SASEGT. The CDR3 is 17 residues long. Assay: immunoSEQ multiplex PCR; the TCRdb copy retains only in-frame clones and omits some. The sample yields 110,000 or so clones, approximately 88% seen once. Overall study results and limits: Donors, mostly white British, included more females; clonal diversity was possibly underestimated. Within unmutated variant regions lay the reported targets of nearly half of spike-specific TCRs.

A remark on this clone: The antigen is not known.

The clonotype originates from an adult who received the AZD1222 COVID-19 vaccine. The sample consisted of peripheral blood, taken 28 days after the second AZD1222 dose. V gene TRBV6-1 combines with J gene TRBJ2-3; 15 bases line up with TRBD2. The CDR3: CASSEAGLAGGRDTQYF. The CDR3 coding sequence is TGTGCCAGCAGTGAAGCCGGACTAGCGGGGGGGAGGGATACGCAGTATTTT.